This TCR beta chain was recorded in a study of blood T cell repertoires in COVID-19. On the study more broadly: COVID-19 samples collected from the United States, Italy and Spain covered acute and convalescent phases.

V lost 1 base and J lost 9; bases outside the gene matches: 8. CDR1 LNHDA and CDR2 SQIVND come from the germline V gene (reference sequence). This CDR3 is 15 amino acids long. Per the authors' pipeline: Counts of nucleated cells, estimated from reference gene primer amplification, were obtained. TCRdb's table, derived via immunoSEQ multiplex PCR, lists solely in-frame clones and lacks some. Clonal size and the V and J genes are those of that table, whereas D and trimming came from the DNA. The table has fewer than 90,000 clones, roughly 86% seen once. Sequencing was carried out using peripheral blood. The chain is built from TRBV19 and TRBJ2-1, with TRBD2 matching over 8 bases. The TCR sequence derives from an older man with active COVID-19. CDR3 DNA sequence: TGTGCCAGTAGTATAGGCGGGAGGACCCCTAGTGAGCAGTTCTTC. The encoded protein is CASSIGGRTPSEQFF. Full variable domain (remainder filled in from reference TRBV19 and TRBJ2-1): DGGITQSPKYLFRKEGQNVTLSCEQNLNHDAMYWYRQDPGQGLRLIYYSQIVNDFQKGDIAEGYSVSREKKESFPLTVTSAQKNPTAFYLCASSIGGRTPSEQFFGPGTRLTVL.